The rows below give T cell receptor beta chains drawn from one sample of a study of T-cell reconstitution after alpha-beta-depleted transplantation in children. TCRdb ran MiXCR on the PCR reads and lists one entry per CDR3 protein. Of about 440,000 distinct CDR3 sequences in the sample, roughly 43% were seen once. This specimen consisted of PBMCs, obtained before TCRalphabeta/CD19-depleted stem cell transplant. Every receptor here comes from a girl aged 2 to 10 with aplastic anemia, due to receive a stem cell transplant. Both conserved end residues are part of each CDR3. A D gene is named only where the DNA matches it firmly. Clone size is stated in some rows and not others, as once, few, many or a class when expanded.

>TRBV20-1|TRBJ2-1|-|TRBD1
TGCAGTGCTTACTCGACAGGGAGAAGATTAAATGAGCAGTTCTTC
CSAYSTGRRLNEQFF
>TRBV7-9|TRBJ2-1|-|TRBD2
TGTGCCAGCAGCTCGACTAGCCGTGTAACTCATGAGCAGTTCTTC
CASSSTSRVTHEQFF
>TRBV5-1|TRBJ2-3|many|-
TGCGCCAGCAGCTTGAGTTTGGATACGCAGTATTTT
CASSLSLDTQYF
>TRBV28|TRBJ2-7|-|TRBD2
TGTGCCAGCAGTCTAGAGACTAGCGGGAGGTCTTCCTACGAGCAGTACTTC
CASSLETSGRSSYEQYF
>TRBV24-1|TRBJ1-5|-|-
TGTGCCACCAGTGATGCCGCTGATTATCAGCCCCAGCATTTT
CATSDAADYQPQHF
>TRBV5-1|TRBJ1-1|-|TRBD1
TGCGCCGGCGGACAGGCCGAAGCTTTCTTT
CAGGQAEAFF
>TRBV28|TRBJ2-3|-|-
TGTGCCAGCAGTTTGGAGCAGGACTCAGATACGCAGTATTTT
CASSLEQDSDTQYF
>TRBV19|TRBJ2-3|few|-
TGTGCCAGTAGTATCAGCCGGAGGGTAGCAGATACGCAGTATTTT
CASSISRRVADTQYF
>TRBV7-9|TRBJ2-3|few|TRBD2
TGTGCCAGCAGCTTGAGGACTAGCGAGGCAGATACGCAGTATTTT
CASSLRTSEADTQYF
>TRBV12-3/TRBV12-4|TRBJ2-5|once|-
TGTGCCAGCAGTTTACATGGGGGCGCCTCGGAGACCCAGTACTTC
CASSLHGGASETQYF
>TRBV7-2|TRBJ2-3|many|-
TGTGCCAGCAGCATAATCCGGGTCCACGGGACGACGCAGTATTTT
CASSIIRVHGTTQYF
>TRBV20-1|TRBJ2-1|-|TRBD2
TGCAGTGCTAGAGATTGGACGGGAGGGACTGTGGTCTACAATGAGCAGTTCTTC
CSARDWTGGTVVYNEQFF
>TRBV6-4|TRBJ2-1|-|TRBD2
TGTGCCAGCAGCATTGTAAGCGGGAGGACATACAATGAGCAGTTCTTC
CASSIVSGRTYNEQFF
>TRBV20-1|TRBJ1-5|-|-
TGCAGTGCTTGGGTGGGGAATCAGCCCCAGCATTTT
CSAWVGNQPQHF
>TRBV6-1|TRBJ1-5|-|-
TGTGCCAGCAGTATCAGAGATAGCAATCAGCCCCAGCATTTT
CASSIRDSNQPQHF
>TRBV12-3/TRBV12-4|TRBJ2-3|many|-
TGTGCCAGCTTGAGGATTACCACAGATACGCAGTATTTT
CASLRITTDTQYF
>TRBV12-3/TRBV12-4|TRBJ2-7|-|-
TGTGCCAGCAGTTTCGGGACCCCCTTCGGGCAGTACTTC
CASSFGTPFGQYF
>TRBV15|TRBJ2-1|-|TRBD2
TGTGCCACCAGGCCCCACCGCGTAGCGGGTTCCTACAATGAGCAGTTCTTC
CATRPHRVAGSYNEQFF
>TRBV5-1|TRBJ2-1|many|TRBD2
TGCGCCAGCAGCGCGGGACTAGCGGAGCAGTTCTTC
CASSAGLAEQFF
>TRBV4-1|TRBJ2-1|-|-
TGCGCCAGCAGCCCCCTGGGTGGGAGAGGCCCCTACAATGAGCAGTTCTTC
CASSPLGGRGPYNEQFF
>TRBV6-6|TRBJ2-7|-|-
TGTGCCAGCAGTTACGCGCAGGGTGGCGAGCAGCACTTC
CASSYAQGGEQHF
>TRBV7-2|TRBJ2-1|-|TRBD2
TGTGCCAGCAGCTTACTAGCGGGGGGGCGTGACTACAATGAGCAGTTCTTC
CASSLLAGGRDYNEQFF
>TRBV20-1|TRBJ1-6|-|-
TGCAGTGCTTATGGTGGACGCTCCTATAATTCACCCCTCCACTTT
CSAYGGRSYNSPLHF
>TRBV27|TRBJ2-1|-|TRBD2
TGTGCCAGTGGGCTAGCGGGAGAAAATGAGCAGTTCTTC
CASGLAGENEQFF
>TRBV7-2|TRBJ2-7|many|TRBD2
TGTGCCAGCAGCTTACTTAGCGGGAGACCCTACGAGCAGTACTTC
CASSLLSGRPYEQYF
>TRBV20-1|TRBJ2-7|-|TRBD2
TGCAGTGCTAGGAGCGTCGGGACTAGCGGGTCGAGCTCCTACGAGCAGTACTTC
CSARSVGTSGSSSYEQYF
>TRBV5-1|TRBJ2-2|once|TRBD2
TGCGCCAGCAGCTTCGCCAGGGAGGGCACCGGGGAGCTGTTTTTT
CASSFAREGTGELFF
>TRBV18|TRBJ2-5|-|-
TGTGCCAGCTCACCACTTGGGGAGACCCAGTACTTC
CASSPLGETQYF
>TRBV29-1|TRBJ1-4|few|-
TGCAGCGTTGCGGAGATGCAAAATGAAAAACTGTTTTTT
CSVAEMQNEKLFF
>TRBV10-3|TRBJ2-7|-|-
TGTGCCATCAGTGAGTCGGCCAGGCGGGACTACGAGCAGTACTTC
CAISESARRDYEQYF
>TRBV7-9|TRBJ2-7|-|-
TGTGCCAGCACGGGGGGCCCCTACGAGCAGTACTTC
CASTGGPYEQYF
>TRBV5-1|TRBJ2-7|-|-
TGCGCCAGCAGTCCGATGGGAGAGACCTACGAGCAGTACTTC
CASSPMGETYEQYF
>TRBV5-1|TRBJ1-2|-|TRBD1
TGCGCCAGCAGCACCAACAGGGGTCACTCGGGCTACACCTTC
CASSTNRGHSGYTF
>TRBV5-1|TRBJ2-3|many|TRBD2
TGCGCCAGCAGCTCGCCGGGACTAGCGGGGGTAGATACGCAGTATTTT
CASSSPGLAGVDTQYF
>TRBV5-1|TRBJ2-1|-|TRBD2
TGCGCCAGCTCCTCTATAGCGGGAGCGCCGGTCGAGCAGTTCTTC
CASSSIAGAPVEQFF
>TRBV10-3|TRBJ2-1|-|TRBD2
TGTGCCATCAGTACTAGCGCGACATACAATGAGCAGTTCTTC
CAISTSATYNEQFF
>TRBV7-2|TRBJ2-7|few|-
TGTGCCAGCAGCTTACGCGATAGCGGTACCTACGAGCAGTACTTC
CASSLRDSGTYEQYF
>TRBV12-3/TRBV12-4|TRBJ1-1|few|-
TGTGCCACAGGCCTACCCTTCCTTAAGGAAGCTTTCTTT
CATGLPFLKEAFF
>TRBV7-6|TRBJ1-4|many|-
TGTGCCAGCAGTTCACCGGGACTGAGTAATGAAAAACTGTTTTTT
CASSSPGLSNEKLFF
>TRBV6-5|TRBJ2-3|many|TRBD2
TGTGCCAGCAGTTACGGACTCGCGGGAGCGGAGGCTAGCACAGATACGCAGTATTTT
CASSYGLAGAEASTDTQYF
>TRBV3-1|TRBJ2-2|few|-
TGTGCCAGCAGCCCTTATCGGCAGGACACCGGGGAGCTGTTTTTT
CASSPYRQDTGELFF
>TRBV5-1|TRBJ2-7|-|TRBD1
TGCGCCAGCAGCTGGCTGACAGGGTTCCACGAGCAGTACTTC
CASSWLTGFHEQYF
>TRBV5-5|TRBJ2-7|many|TRBD1
TGTGCCAGCAGACTGGACAGGGGGCGATACGAGCAGTACTTC
CASRLDRGRYEQYF
>TRBV5-1|TRBJ2-5|many|TRBD2
TGCGCCAGCAGCTCCTGGACTAGCGGGAGTTGGGAGACCCAGTACTTC
CASSSWTSGSWETQYF
>TRBV29-1|TRBJ2-3|few|TRBD1
TGCAGCGTTGCCCCGGGACAGGGACCAGATACGCAGTATTTT
CSVAPGQGPDTQYF
>TRBV27|TRBJ2-1|-|TRBD2
TGTGCCAGCAGTTCACGGACTAGCGGGAGGATCTTC
CASSSRTSGRIF
>TRBV7-9|TRBJ1-3|once|-
TGTGCCAGCAGGCCCGGCGCCGGGGACACCATATATTTT
CASRPGAGDTIYF
>TRBV5-1|TRBJ2-7|few|-
TGCGCCAGCAGCTATAGCGCAGGTTCCTACGAGCAGTACTTC
CASSYSAGSYEQYF
>TRBV11-3|TRBJ2-1|few|TRBD2
TGTGCCAGCAGCTTAGGACTAGCGGGAACCTACAATGAGCAGTTCTTC
CASSLGLAGTYNEQFF